Below, 30 T cell receptor beta chains from the same sample are listed, as sequenced in a study of T cell responses to AZD1222 COVID-19 vaccine (dated by TCRdb to about 2021). Libraries were made using the immunoSEQ multiplex PCR assay. As stored in TCRdb, this immuneACCESS dataset retains in-frame rearrangements with V and J assigned. A fraction of the clones does not appear; measured against another copy, unresolved V genes explain less than half of the discrepancy, and the remainder lacks a known reason. Within this sample are roughly 120,000 clones, with approximately 90% of them counted one time only. Together, the top ten hold more than 13% of the sample. The intended sense of this specimen's time point label: baseline before first vaccination. The sequencing here drew on peripheral blood, taken on day 0 of AZD1222 vaccination. These receptors were obtained from an adult in good health.

This chain connects TRBV19 to TRBJ1-1; D not certain. The ends were cut back, 0 bases at V and 3 bases at J, with 14 bases in the middle. Germline loops: CDR1 LNHDA, CDR2 SQIVND (reference sequence). This CDR3 region has 16 residues. The CDR3 protein is CASSIDLLRQDTEAFF. In DNA form, the CDR3 reads TGTGCCAGTAGTATAGATCTCCTTCGACAAGACACTGAAGCTTTCTTT.

The chain joins TRBV30 to TRBJ1-3, with D uncertain. Germline V CDR1 and CDR2: GTSNPN, SVGIG (reference sequence). There are 12 residues in the CDR3. Trimming took off 7 bases at V and 0 bases at J, with 7 bases between the two ends. The CDR3 nucleotides read TGTGCCTACAGCCGCTCTGGAAACACCATATATTTT. Its translation: CAYSRSGNTIYF.

This clone was seen just once. The V gene is TRBV7-8, the J gene TRBJ2-2, with a weak D call TRBD2 (5 bases). The CDR3 loop spans 17 amino acids. Per germline, CDR1 SGHVS and CDR2 FQNEAQ. Trimming stripped 5 bases from V and 8 bases from J, with 24 bases between. This CDR3 reads CASSDNGRLLLRGELFF. In nucleotides, the CDR3 is TGTGCCAGCAGCGACAACGGCAGACTACTCCTGCGGGGGGAGCTGTTTTTT.

This rearrangement joins TRBV27 to TRBJ1-1; D is unclear. V shed 0 bases and J shed 1 base, with 9 bases lying between them. The CDR3 is made up of 15 amino acids. CDR1 and CDR2 from the germline V gene are MNHEY and SMNVEV (reference sequence). The CDR3 coding sequence is TGTGCCAGCAGTTTATCCGGCTCAACGAACACTGAAGCTTTCTTT. Amino acids: CASSLSGSTNTEAFF.

The chain has TRBV2 and TRBJ2-5; D is uncertain. In germline, CDR1 is SNHLY, CDR2 FYNNEI. Trimming cost V 10 bases and J 0 bases, with 15 bases left between them. The CDR3 contains 14 residues. The DNA for the CDR3 is TGTGCCACCTTGGGCTGGCGGAACCAAGAGACCCAGTACTTC. This codes for CATLGWRNQETQYF. The complete variable domain, with remaining parts taken from reference TRBV2 and TRBJ2-5, reads EPEVTQTPSHQVTQMGQEVILRCVPISNHLYFYWYRQILGQKVEFLVSFYNNEISEKSEIFDDQFSVERPDGSNFTLKIRSTKLEDSAMYFCATLGWRNQETQYFGPGTRLLVL.

The chain joins TRBV11-2 to TRBJ1-5; TRBD1 aligns across 7 bases. Germline CDR1 SGHAT, CDR2 FQNNGV. The CDR3 has 15 amino acids. V shed 0 bases and J 5 bases; nucleotides not matched to a gene: 4. The CDR3 reads CASSLDGQDYQPQHF. For the CDR3, the DNA is TGTGCCAGCAGCTTAGATGGACAGGATTATCAGCCCCAGCATTTT.

The chain recombines TRBV21-1 with TRBJ2-4. TRBV21-1 is a pseudogene segment. This CDR3 region has 15 residues. CDR3 loop: CASSKGVLAKNIQYF. CDR3 DNA: TGTGCCAGCAGCAAAGGGGTGCTAGCCAAAAACATTCAGTACTTC.

V and J are TRBV3-1 (or the pseudogene TRBV3-2) and TRBJ1-5, with TRBD1 as a possible D gene (5 bases). Germline CDR1 LGHDT, CDR2 YNNKEL (reference sequence). CDR3 length equals 16 residues. V was trimmed by 3 bases and J by 4 bases, leaving 16 bases between them. This CDR3 reads CASSQGGVSFNQPQHF. The CDR3 nucleotides read TGTGCCAGCAGCCAGGGGGGGGTCTCGTTTAATCAGCCCCAGCATTTT.

The gene calls are TRBV2 and TRBJ1-5; the match to TRBD1 covers 8 bases. Germline CDR1 SNHLY, CDR2 FYNNEI. The CDR3 has 15 amino acids. With V trimmed by 8 bases and J by 11 bases, 17 bases remained unmatched. The CDR3, as DNA: TGTGCCAGCCGCCCCGAAGGACAGGGAAAGGGGTCCCAGCATTTT. This gives the protein CASRPEGQGKGSQHF.

The table lists this clone with a few counts. This chain joins TRBV6-5 and TRBJ1-3; D unclear. Germline V gene lookup returns CDR1 MNHEY and CDR2 SVGAGI. This CDR3 spans 15 amino acids. V was cut by 2 bases and J by 0 bases, with 8 bases left in between. The CDR3: CASSYRVNSGNTIYF. The CDR3 DNA is TGTGCCAGCAGTTACCGCGTTAACTCTGGAAACACCATATATTTT.

The chain uses TRBV21-1 and TRBJ2-7. TRBV21-1 is recorded as a pseudogene. There are 16 residues in the CDR3. Here the CDR3 reads CASSKAGGPTSYEQYF. The CDR3 nucleotides read TGTGCCAGCAGCAAAGCGGGCGGACCGACAAGCTACGAGCAGTACTTC.

The chain has TRBV6-5 and TRBJ2-1; 7 bases fit TRBD1. The CDR3 covers 15 residues. V was pared by 0 bases and J by 7 bases, with 6 bases of the junction left unmatched. The germline gives CDR1 MNHEY, CDR2 SVGAGI. The CDR3: CASSYSRTGVNEQFF. The CDR3 DNA reads TGTGCCAGCAGTTACTCCCGCACAGGGGTAAATGAGCAGTTCTTC.

The V and J genes are TRBV19 and TRBJ1-3; the D gene is possibly TRBD1 (6 bases). Germline V gene sequence: CDR1 LNHDA, CDR2 SQIVND (reference sequence). This CDR3 is 14 amino acids long. Trimming cost V 8 bases and J 0 bases, with 11 bases left between them. The CDR3 loop reads CASAGQNSGNTIYF. CDR3 coding DNA: TGTGCCAGTGCCGGACAGAACTCTGGAAACACCATATATTTT. The variable domain in full, with the rest retrieved from reference TRBV19 and TRBJ1-3, is DGGITQSPKYLFRKEGQNVTLSCEQNLNHDAMYWYRQDPGQGLRLIYYSQIVNDFQKGDIAEGYSVSREKKESFPLTVTSAQKNPTAFYLCASAGQNSGNTIYFGEGSWLTVV.

This clone was found a few times. This rearrangement joins TRBV6-5 to TRBJ2-5; 11 positions agree with TRBD2. The CDR3 loop spans 15 amino acids. In germline, CDR1 is MNHEY, CDR2 SVGAGI. Trimming cost V 7 bases and J 3 bases; bases outside gene matches: 7. The CDR3 loop is CASTFRGLAEETQYF. The CDR3 DNA sequence: TGTGCCAGCACCTTTAGGGGACTAGCGGAAGAGACCCAGTACTTC.

The chain has TRBV24-1 and TRBJ2-5; possible D gene TRBD2, 5 bases. Germline values: CDR1 KGHDR, CDR2 SFDVKD. This CDR3 comprises 13 residues. V lost 10 bases to trimming and J lost 3 bases, with 14 bases between them. The chain's CDR3 is CATESREKETQYF. The CDR3 coding sequence is TGTGCCACGGAAAGTCGGGAAAAAGAGACCCAGTACTTC.

The chain combines TRBV28 with TRBJ1-1; tentative D call: TRBD1 (5 bases). The CDR3 is made up of 15 amino acids. V was shortened by 5 bases and J by 4 bases, with 17 bases between the two germline ends. Germline V gene sequence: CDR1 MDHEN, CDR2 SYDVKM. This CDR3 reads CASSLQGRAITEAFF. In DNA form, the CDR3 reads TGTGCCAGCAGTCTTCAGGGACGGGCTATCACTGAAGCTTTCTTT.

Only one count was recorded for this clone. The chain combines TRBV4-1 with TRBJ1-1; D is uncertain. There are 15 residues in the CDR3. Germline V CDR1 and CDR2: MGHRA, YSYEKL. Trimming left V 4 bases short and J 2 bases short, with 14 bases between. The CDR3 loop reads CASSPGQTANTEAFF. The CDR3 DNA sequence: TGCGCCAGCAGCCCCGGTCAAACCGCAAACACTGAAGCTTTCTTT.

This chain joins TRBV6-2 or TRBV6-3 and TRBJ1-1, with no clear D. Trimming took off 4 bases at V and 0 bases at J, with 9 bases between the two ends. The V gene's germline CDR1 is MNHEY and CDR2 SVGEGT. This CDR3 spans 14 amino acids. The CDR3 spells CASSSGRLNTEAFF. In DNA form, the CDR3 reads TGTGCCAGCAGTTCAGGTCGATTGAACACTGAAGCTTTCTTT.

This rearrangement joins TRBV7-9 to TRBJ1-2; 7 nucleotides align to TRBD1. Trimming cost V 1 base and J 4 bases; bases outside gene matches: 9. CDR3 length: 16 residues. The germline V gene encodes CDR1 SEHNR and CDR2 FQNEAQ (reference sequence). CDR3 bases: TGTGCCAGCAGCTTAGTAGACGCAGGGGGGATCTATGGCTACACCTTC. Residues: CASSLVDAGGIYGYTF.

As regards this clone: This specimen includes other DNA sequences encoding the same CDR3. CDR3 protein: CASSRTGIGYGYTF. The CDR3 coding sequence is TGTGCCAGCAGCCGAACAGGGATTGGGTATGGCTACACCTTC. The chain combines TRBV11-2 with TRBJ1-2, with D possibly TRBD1 on 6 matching bases. The CDR3 loop spans 14 amino acids. Germline loops: CDR1 SGHAT, CDR2 FQNNGV. The V and J ends lost 5 bases and 5 bases respectively, with 15 bases between them.

The rearrangement uses TRBV19 and TRBJ1-6; D is unclear. Germline lookup yields CDR1 LNHDA and CDR2 SQIVND (reference sequence). Trimming left V 6 bases short and J 7 bases short, with 7 bases between. The CDR3 sequence is 12 residues long. The CDR3 protein is CASSERNSPLHF. The CDR3 coding sequence is TGTGCCAGTAGCGAGCGAAATTCACCCCTCCACTTT.

The chain uses TRBV9 and TRBJ1-4, with 8 bases identical to TRBD1. V lost 0 bases and J lost 8; bases outside the gene matches: 3. Germline V gene lookup returns CDR1 SGDLS and CDR2 YYNGEE. The CDR3 covers 14 residues. The CDR3 is CASSVGQGREKLFF. The CDR3 DNA follows: TGTGCCAGCAGCGTAGGACAGGGGCGCGAAAAACTGTTTTTT.

The V gene is TRBV5-5, the J gene TRBJ2-7; tentatively, D is TRBD2 (6 bases). The CDR3 runs to 15 residues. Germline V gene sequence: CDR1 SGHKS, CDR2 YYEKEE (reference sequence). Trimming pared 4 bases from V and 3 bases from J, leaving 17 bases between. The CDR3 nucleotides are TGTGCCAGCAGCAACCTACGGGGGAAATTCTACGAGCAGTACTTC. Its translation is CASSNLRGKFYEQYF.

The V gene is TRBV7-9, the J gene TRBJ2-3; D gene uncertain. Trimming removed 6 bases at V and 3 bases at J, with 7 bases between. Germline CDR1 is SEHNR and CDR2 is FQNEAQ (reference sequence). CDR3 size: 12 residues. The CDR3 protein is CASRGITDTQYF. The CDR3 nucleotides are TGTGCCAGCAGAGGGATTACAGATACGCAGTATTTT.

This clone was found a few times. The chain uses TRBV19 and TRBJ2-3; D is perhaps TRBD1 (6 bases). This CDR3 has 15 amino acids. Trimming removed 3 bases at V and 4 bases at J, with 14 bases between. The germline CDR1 and CDR2 sequences are LNHDA and SQIVND (reference sequence). For the CDR3, the DNA is TGTGCCAGTAGTATTGGGGGCTTCAGCGCAGATACGCAGTATTTT. It codes for CASSIGGFSADTQYF.

Only a few counts were recorded for this clone. V usage is TRBV28 and J usage is TRBJ2-5, with D unclear. With 10 bases removed from V and 1 base from J, the gap between germline ends came to 22 bases. Germline values: CDR1 MDHEN, CDR2 SYDVKM. This CDR3 has 16 residues. DNA for the CDR3: TGTGCCACCCTTTCCTGGCGGTTGGGCACCCAAGAGACCCAGTACTTC. Its protein is CATLSWRLGTQETQYF.

The V gene is TRBV6-5, the J gene TRBJ1-2, with D tentatively TRBD1 (6 bases). CDR1 is MNHEY and CDR2 is SVGAGI in the germline V gene. The V end was cut by 0 bases, the J end by 8 bases, with 16 bases between. This CDR3 has 15 amino acids. The CDR3 DNA is TGTGCCAGCAGTTACTCGGGGGACAAGTCGAGCGGCTACACCTTC. Protein: CASSYSGDKSSGYTF.

The chain has TRBV4-3 and TRBJ1-1, with no clear D. With 3 bases removed from V and 5 bases from J, the gap between germline ends came to 16 bases. Germline V gene data show CDR1 as LGHNA and CDR2 as YSLEER. CDR3 length equals 15 residues. CDR3 amino acids: CASSQVGWGRTEAFF. CDR3 DNA sequence: TGCGCCAGCAGCCAGGTGGGATGGGGAAGGACTGAAGCTTTCTTT.

V is TRBV4-3 and J is TRBJ2-7, with 7 bases that match TRBD1. This CDR3 is 16 amino acids long. The germline V gene encodes CDR1 LGHNA and CDR2 YSLEER. V lost 2 bases and J lost 2; bases outside the gene matches: 9. CDR3: CASSQSQGRGTYEQYF. In nucleotides, the CDR3 is TGCGCCAGCAGCCAATCACAGGGGCGCGGAACCTACGAGCAGTACTTC.

The chain carries TRBV7-9 and TRBJ2-2; D is perhaps TRBD2 (5 bases). Germline CDR1 reads SEHNR; CDR2 reads FQNEAQ (reference sequence). The CDR3 runs to 16 residues. The V gene lost 8 bases and the J gene lost 0 bases, with 16 bases spanning the gap. CDR3 bases: TGTGCCAGCCAGCGCTGGCTAGCAGCGAACACCGGGGAGCTGTTTTTT. Translated: CASQRWLAANTGELFF.